The present T cell receptor (beta chain) was sequenced within a study of cytomegalovirus exposure and HLA in healthy donors. Findings and limits, study-wide: Reportedly, diagnosis of cytomegalovirus status by the classifier showed high specificity and sensitivity.

This clone was seen a few times. Its matching antigen is unknown. This CDR3 has 15 residues. Trimming pared 0 bases from V and 2 bases from J, leaving 5 bases between. From germline, CDR1 is MRHNA and CDR2 SNTAGT. TCRdb's table, derived via immunoSEQ multiplex PCR, lists solely in-frame clones and lacks some. The sample lists 95,000 to 150,000 clones, 94% seen once, with roughly 1.2% in the top ten. The sample consisted of PBMCs. The receptor was isolated from a woman younger than 35 in good health and CMV-seronegative. The chain has TRBV6-4 and TRBJ2-6; D remains unclear. The CDR3 here is CASSDSTTGANVLTF. CDR3 coding DNA: TGTGCCAGCAGTGACTCGACAACTGGGGCCAACGTCCTGACTTTC.